The rows below give T cell receptor beta chains drawn from one sample of a study of tumor-infiltrating lymphocytes in primary liver carcinoma. TCRdb re-called the multiplex PCR reads through MiXCR, storing one row per CDR3 protein. The table has around 330,000 distinct CDR3 sequences, more than 55% seen once. Input material: peripheral blood. Source of these receptors: a man aged 35 to 55 with primary liver carcinoma and hepatitis B virus infection. Each CDR3 is given with its conserved first and last residue.

v_gene: TRBV11-1; len: 17; CDR3aa: CASNPQIGGSFSETQYF
v_gene: TRBV13; len: 15; CDR3aa: CASSTGADSNQPQHF
v_gene: TRBV5-4; len: 17; CDR3aa: CASSLAERRSFDNDQFF
v_gene: TRBV11-2; len: 11; CDR3aa: CASSSLIEQFF
v_gene: TRBV7-9; len: 12; CDR3aa: CASSSTMDTQYF
v_gene: TRBV6-5; len: 12; CDR3aa: CAGRQGVNEQFF
v_gene: TRBV6-2/TRBV6-3; len: 13; CDR3aa: CTSSERNSYEQYF
v_gene: TRBV6-1; len: 14; CDR3aa: CVSSPESSNYGYTF
v_gene: TRBV28; len: 11; CDR3aa: CAIAGVNEQYF
v_gene: TRBV11-1; len: 15; CDR3aa: CASSPGTGRGDIQYF
v_gene: TRBV5-6; len: 19; CDR3aa: CASSWGSRGRAALDYEQYF
v_gene: TRBV28; len: 18; CDR3aa: CASSSLRAGGPSRNEQFF
v_gene: TRBV30; len: 15; CDR3aa: CACTSSRQGAYEQYF
v_gene: TRBV4-3; len: 14; CDR3aa: CASSQTGQDAWQYF
v_gene: TRBV12-3/TRBV12-4; len: 17; CDR3aa: CATSVSGSISRAWELFF
v_gene: TRBV29-1; len: 15; CDR3aa: CSVDRLGRGGNEQFF
v_gene: TRBV20-1; len: 14; CDR3aa: CSALLLAESEMQYF
v_gene: TRBV5-5; len: 15; CDR3aa: CANSVTGTGANVLTF
v_gene: TRBV6-2/TRBV6-3; len: 17; CDR3aa: CASSYPTILQSTGELFF
v_gene: TRBV6-6; len: 18; CDR3aa: CASSYSNPGLAGAGEQFF
v_gene: TRBV28; len: 13; CDR3aa: CASSSGVYNEQFF
v_gene: TRBV29-1; len: 13; CDR3aa: CSVEEKSNTEAFF
v_gene: TRBV6-6; len: 17; CDR3aa: CASSQWSPGQGNQPQHF
v_gene: TRBV14; len: 12; CDR3aa: CASSRDNYGYTF
v_gene: TRBV5-1; len: 15; CDR3aa: CASSLDQGQGGELFF
v_gene: TRBV28; len: 13; CDR3aa: CASSFGHSDTQYF
v_gene: TRBV5-4; len: 15; CDR3aa: CASSPGTSGSYERYF
v_gene: TRBV28; len: 16; CDR3aa: CASTVSTGQSNSPLHF
v_gene: TRBV12-3/TRBV12-4; len: 13; CDR3aa: CTSKRGGDTEAFF
v_gene: TRBV6-2/TRBV6-3; len: 18; CDR3aa: CASSPIPGAGVVIGELFF
v_gene: TRBV11-2; len: 14; CDR3aa: CASRVGGPEDTQYF
v_gene: TRBV16; len: 18; CDR3aa: CASSQSHLLDRGNTEAFF
v_gene: TRBV7-9; len: 12; CDR3aa: CASSRTRTGQYF
v_gene: TRBV6-2/TRBV6-3; len: 13; CDR3aa: CASRWTGTETQYF
v_gene: TRBV5-1; len: 15; CDR3aa: CASSLADRGSYEQYF
v_gene: TRBV10-2; len: 12; CDR3aa: CTSGHGYNEQFF
v_gene: TRBV6-2/TRBV6-3; len: 14; CDR3aa: CASRRGAFTDTLYF
v_gene: TRBV11-2; len: 16; CDR3aa: CASSATGGGEREAQYF
v_gene: TRBV6-1; len: 15; CDR3aa: CASSKLAGGPDIQYF
v_gene: TRBV5-6; len: 13; CDR3aa: CASARQGVYEQYF
v_gene: TRBV28; len: 21; CDR3aa: CASSLRPRADRVSIPSYEQYF
v_gene: TRBV11-1; len: 16; CDR3aa: CTSSSPGGQRQETQYF
v_gene: TRBV6-1; len: 13; CDR3aa: CASSEALLQPRHF
v_gene: TRBV6-2/TRBV6-3; len: 15; CDR3aa: CASSWPGQGANEQFF
v_gene: TRBV5-1; len: 14; CDR3aa: CASSLGRGLSEAFF
v_gene: TRBV20-1; len: 16; CDR3aa: CSARDWAALAKNIQYF
v_gene: TRBV10-3; len: 13; CDR3aa: CAISVGGRDTQYF